A selection of T cell receptor beta chains follows, all from one sample in a study of shared clonotypes between healthy human individuals. Sequenced by immunoSEQ multiplex PCR; TCRdb stores in-frame clones only, minus some. The sample consists of roughly 490,000 clones, roughly 78% of them appearing once. The sequenced sample was PBMCs. These receptors all stem from a woman in her forties in good health. Some clones in this sample may be carry-over from other donors' samples. CDR3s include the opening cysteine and the closing phenylalanine or tryptophan. Each record gives: J gene, V gene, clone size, D gene, CDR3 DNA, CDR3 protein. D genes are given only for firm matches. Size is stated for part of the rows, as once, few or many counts, or as a class when the clone is expanded.

j_call: TRBJ2-7
v_call: TRBV7-2
clone_size: .
d_call: TRBD2
cdr3_nt: TGTGCCAGCAGCTTATTTCCGGGAGGGTCCTACGAGCAGTACTTC
cdr3_aa: CASSLFPGGSYEQYF

j_call: TRBJ1-5
v_call: TRBV2
clone_size: .
d_call: TRBD1
cdr3_nt: TGTGCCAGCAGTGGGGGACAGGGGGTTCAGCCCCAGCATTTT
cdr3_aa: CASSGGQGVQPQHF

j_call: TRBJ1-1
v_call: TRBV19
clone_size: .
d_call: TRBD1
cdr3_nt: TGTGCCAGTAGCCAGGGGGCGCGGACTGAAGCTTTCTTT
cdr3_aa: CASSQGARTEAFF

j_call: TRBJ2-5
v_call: TRBV4-2
clone_size: .
d_call: .
cdr3_nt: TGTGCCAGCAGCTCAGGCGGGTTAGTCATAGAGACCCAGTACTTC
cdr3_aa: CASSSGGLVIETQYF

j_call: TRBJ2-2
v_call: TRBV5-1
clone_size: .
d_call: .
cdr3_nt: TGCGCCAGCAGCCCGGAACGGGCCATACGGGACACCGGGGAGCTGTTTTTT
cdr3_aa: CASSPERAIRDTGELFF

j_call: TRBJ2-7
v_call: TRBV30
clone_size: .
d_call: .
cdr3_nt: TGTGCCTGGAGTGGGCAGGGTTCCGACGAGCAGTACTTC
cdr3_aa: CAWSGQGSDEQYF

j_call: TRBJ2-1
v_call: TRBV29-1
clone_size: .
d_call: .
cdr3_nt: TGCAGCGTTGATATGGGGTACAATGAGCAGTTCTTC
cdr3_aa: CSVDMGYNEQFF

j_call: TRBJ2-7
v_call: TRBV10-3
clone_size: .
d_call: TRBD2
cdr3_nt: TGTGCCATCAGTGTCGATCCTAGCGGGATGACCTACGAGCAGTACTTC
cdr3_aa: CAISVDPSGMTYEQYF

j_call: TRBJ2-7
v_call: TRBV7-9
clone_size: once
d_call: TRBD1
cdr3_nt: TGTGCCAGCAGCCCGGGACAGGGGGCCCCCTACGTGCAGTACTTC
cdr3_aa: CASSPGQGAPYVQYF

j_call: TRBJ2-1
v_call: TRBV5-1
clone_size: .
d_call: .
cdr3_nt: TGCGCCAGCAGCTTGGAGGGTACCCCGTCCTACAATGAGCAGTTCTTC
cdr3_aa: CASSLEGTPSYNEQFF

j_call: TRBJ2-1
v_call: TRBV2
clone_size: .
d_call: TRBD2
cdr3_nt: TGTGCCAGCAGAATAAGACTAGCGGGAGTCAATGAGCAGTTCTTC
cdr3_aa: CASRIRLAGVNEQFF

j_call: TRBJ2-1
v_call: TRBV10-3
clone_size: .
d_call: .
cdr3_nt: TGTGCCAGCATTTCGAGCGCGTACAATGAGCAGTTCTTC
cdr3_aa: CASISSAYNEQFF

j_call: TRBJ1-1
v_call: TRBV7-9
clone_size: .
d_call: .
cdr3_nt: TGTGCCAGCAGACGACAGGAGCTGAACACTGAAGCTTTCTTT
cdr3_aa: CASRRQELNTEAFF

j_call: TRBJ2-7
v_call: TRBV28
clone_size: .
d_call: TRBD1
cdr3_nt: TGTGCCAGCAGTACGACAGGGTATCAAAGCTCCTACGAGCAGTACTTC
cdr3_aa: CASSTTGYQSSYEQYF

j_call: TRBJ1-5
v_call: TRBV27
clone_size: .
d_call: .
cdr3_nt: TGTGCCAGCAGTTTAAACCTGTATCAGCCCCAGCATTTT
cdr3_aa: CASSLNLYQPQHF

j_call: TRBJ2-7
v_call: TRBV6-5
clone_size: many
d_call: .
cdr3_nt: TGTGCCAGCAGTATTCAGCGGGACAACCCCGAGCAGTACTTC
cdr3_aa: CASSIQRDNPEQYF

j_call: TRBJ2-5
v_call: TRBV5-6
clone_size: .
d_call: TRBD1
cdr3_nt: TGTGCCAGCAGCACCCGACAGGGGTTACAAGAGACCCAGTACTTC
cdr3_aa: CASSTRQGLQETQYF

j_call: TRBJ2-1
v_call: TRBV21-1
clone_size: many
d_call: .
cdr3_nt: TGTGCCAGCAGCAAAGCAGGGACGAGTTCCTACAATGAGCAGTTCTTC
cdr3_aa: CASSKAGTSSYNEQFF

j_call: TRBJ1-1
v_call: TRBV2
clone_size: few
d_call: TRBD1
cdr3_nt: TGTGCCAGCAGTAACGGACAGGGAGCGAACACTGAAGCTTTCTTT
cdr3_aa: CASSNGQGANTEAFF

j_call: TRBJ1-1
v_call: TRBV19
clone_size: .
d_call: TRBD1
cdr3_nt: TGTGCCAGTAGTTCTCGGACAGGGGGCGCTCTGAGGAGCACTGAAGCTTTCTTT
cdr3_aa: CASSSRTGGALRSTEAFF

j_call: TRBJ2-5
v_call: TRBV10-3
clone_size: .
d_call: .
cdr3_nt: TGTGCCATCAGTGCGCAGGGGGGGGCCCAAGAGACCCAGTACTTC
cdr3_aa: CAISAQGGAQETQYF

j_call: TRBJ1-3
v_call: TRBV29-1
clone_size: .
d_call: .
cdr3_nt: TGCAGCGATCGGGGGGTTGCTGGAAACACCATATATTTT
cdr3_aa: CSDRGVAGNTIYF

j_call: TRBJ2-1
v_call: TRBV29-1
clone_size: .
d_call: TRBD2
cdr3_nt: TGCAGCGTCCGACAACCGGGACTAGCGGAGGACTATGAGCAGTTCTTC
cdr3_aa: CSVRQPGLAEDYEQFF

j_call: TRBJ1-2
v_call: TRBV10-3
clone_size: few
d_call: .
cdr3_nt: TGTGCCATCAGTGAGGGACAGCTTTACTATGGCTACACCTTC
cdr3_aa: CAISEGQLYYGYTF

j_call: TRBJ1-1
v_call: TRBV10-2
clone_size: .
d_call: .
cdr3_nt: TGCGCCAGCAGCTACTCCGGGCCCCACACTGAAGCTTTCTTT
cdr3_aa: CASSYSGPHTEAFF

j_call: TRBJ2-2
v_call: TRBV4-2
clone_size: .
d_call: TRBD2
cdr3_nt: TGTGCCAGCAAGTTGGTGGGGACTAGCGGGAGTACCGGGGAGCTGTTTTTT
cdr3_aa: CASKLVGTSGSTGELFF

j_call: TRBJ2-1
v_call: TRBV10-3
clone_size: .
d_call: TRBD1
cdr3_nt: TGTGCCATCTCAGGGCAGGGGGACAGATTCTCCTACAATGAGCAGTTCTTC
cdr3_aa: CAISGQGDRFSYNEQFF

j_call: TRBJ2-3
v_call: TRBV18
clone_size: .
d_call: TRBD1
cdr3_nt: TGTGCCAGCTCACCACCGAGGACAGGGGACACAGATACGCAGTATTTT
cdr3_aa: CASSPPRTGDTDTQYF

j_call: TRBJ1-4
v_call: TRBV7-2
clone_size: .
d_call: .
cdr3_nt: TGTGCCAGCAGCTTAGGTGGAGGGAATGAAAAACTGTTTTTT
cdr3_aa: CASSLGGGNEKLFF

j_call: TRBJ2-3
v_call: TRBV6-6
clone_size: .
d_call: .
cdr3_nt: TGTGCCAGCAGCCCCGGGACACACTCTAGCACAGATACGCAGTATTTT
cdr3_aa: CASSPGTHSSTDTQYF

j_call: TRBJ2-2
v_call: TRBV18
clone_size: .
d_call: .
cdr3_nt: TGTGCCAGCTCACCGTTCGGACCCCCGAACACCGGGGAGCTGTTTTTT
cdr3_aa: CASSPFGPPNTGELFF

j_call: TRBJ2-7
v_call: TRBV23-1
clone_size: .
d_call: .
cdr3_nt: TGCGCCAGCAGTCAATGCCCCTCAGCTGGGGTCCCCTACGAGCAGTACTTC
cdr3_aa: CASSQCPSAGVPYEQYF

j_call: TRBJ2-3
v_call: TRBV9
clone_size: .
d_call: .
cdr3_nt: TGTGCCAGCAGCGTAGGGACTAACACAGATACGCAGTATTTT
cdr3_aa: CASSVGTNTDTQYF

j_call: TRBJ2-1
v_call: TRBV7-3
clone_size: .
d_call: TRBD2
cdr3_nt: TGTGCCAGCAGCTTGGGACTAGCGGGGACATCCTACAATGAGCAGTTCTTC
cdr3_aa: CASSLGLAGTSYNEQFF

j_call: TRBJ2-3
v_call: TRBV7-2
clone_size: .
d_call: .
cdr3_nt: TGTGCCAGCAGCTTAGGGGGGAGCCCCACGAATACGCAGTATTTT
cdr3_aa: CASSLGGSPTNTQYF

j_call: TRBJ2-7
v_call: TRBV2
clone_size: .
d_call: .
cdr3_nt: TGCGCCAGCAGAAGGGACCTCAATTCCGAGCAGTACTTC
cdr3_aa: CASRRDLNSEQYF

j_call: TRBJ2-1
v_call: TRBV7-9
clone_size: few
d_call: .
cdr3_nt: TGTGCCAGCAGCTTCCCGGGACTTCTTGGCTCCTACAATGAGCAGTTCTTC
cdr3_aa: CASSFPGLLGSYNEQFF

j_call: TRBJ2-7
v_call: TRBV29-1
clone_size: .
d_call: TRBD2
cdr3_nt: TGCAGCGTCCGGACTAGCGGGAGTTACGAGCAGTACTTC
cdr3_aa: CSVRTSGSYEQYF

j_call: TRBJ2-3
v_call: TRBV30
clone_size: .
d_call: .
cdr3_nt: TGTGCCTGGAATGCCAGGTTCACAGATACGCAGTATTTT
cdr3_aa: CAWNARFTDTQYF

j_call: TRBJ1-2
v_call: TRBV19
clone_size: .
d_call: TRBD1
cdr3_nt: TGTGCCAGTAGTAGCCGGGACAGGGTTTCTACCTATGGCTACACCTTC
cdr3_aa: CASSSRDRVSTYGYTF

j_call: TRBJ2-7
v_call: TRBV19
clone_size: .
d_call: .
cdr3_nt: TGTGCCAGTAGTAGGGACTCGAGCTCCTACGAGCAGTACTTC
cdr3_aa: CASSRDSSSYEQYF

j_call: TRBJ1-1
v_call: TRBV28
clone_size: few
d_call: .
cdr3_nt: TGTGCCAGCGTAAAGCACACTGAAGCTTTCTTT
cdr3_aa: CASVKHTEAFF

j_call: TRBJ2-2
v_call: TRBV30
clone_size: .
d_call: TRBD1
cdr3_nt: TGTGCCTGGAGAGCCGGGACAGGGGAGGCTGGGGAGCTGTTTTTT
cdr3_aa: CAWRAGTGEAGELFF

j_call: TRBJ2-1
v_call: TRBV4-2
clone_size: .
d_call: .
cdr3_nt: TGTGCCAGCAGCCAAGAAACAGGATACAATGAGCAGTTCTTC
cdr3_aa: CASSQETGYNEQFF

j_call: TRBJ2-7
v_call: TRBV7-9
clone_size: .
d_call: TRBD1
cdr3_nt: TGTGCCAGCAGCTTAGGAGAAACAGGGGGCGCCCGGTACGAGCAGTACTTC
cdr3_aa: CASSLGETGGARYEQYF

j_call: TRBJ1-1
v_call: TRBV29-1
clone_size: few
d_call: .
cdr3_nt: TGCAGCGCCCGACAATCTGCTAACACTGAAGCTTTCTTT
cdr3_aa: CSARQSANTEAFF

j_call: TRBJ2-1
v_call: TRBV11-2
clone_size: .
d_call: .
cdr3_nt: TGTGCCAGCAGCTTAGGTGGCTCAGCCAATGAGCAGTTCTTC
cdr3_aa: CASSLGGSANEQFF

j_call: TRBJ2-2
v_call: TRBV6-4
clone_size: .
d_call: TRBD1
cdr3_nt: TGTGCCAGCAGGGTTACCGGGACAGCTCATACCGGGGAGCTGTTTTTT
cdr3_aa: CASRVTGTAHTGELFF

j_call: TRBJ1-4
v_call: TRBV7-2
clone_size: .
d_call: .
cdr3_nt: TGTGCCAGCAGCTTATACGGACCGAATGAAAAACTGTTTTTT
cdr3_aa: CASSLYGPNEKLFF

j_call: TRBJ1-5
v_call: TRBV5-1
clone_size: .
d_call: .
cdr3_nt: TGCGCCAGCATAAAGGACGGGAATCAGCCCCAGCATTTT
cdr3_aa: CASIKDGNQPQHF

j_call: TRBJ2-3
v_call: TRBV5-4
clone_size: .
d_call: .
cdr3_nt: TGTGCCAGCACGAAGGACCTCACAGATACGCAGTATTTT
cdr3_aa: CASTKDLTDTQYF

j_call: TRBJ1-3
v_call: TRBV5-6
clone_size: .
d_call: .
cdr3_nt: TGTGCCAGCAGCCCTCGGATCTCTGGAAACACCATATATTTT
cdr3_aa: CASSPRISGNTIYF

j_call: TRBJ2-7
v_call: TRBV19
clone_size: .
d_call: .
cdr3_nt: TGTGCCAGTAGTATCGCAACAGGGCCCCGCGAGCAGTACTTC
cdr3_aa: CASSIATGPREQYF

j_call: TRBJ2-1
v_call: TRBV6-5
clone_size: many
d_call: .
cdr3_nt: TGTGCCAGCAGGGCCGCCGGAGGGAACAATGAGCAGTTCTTC
cdr3_aa: CASRAAGGNNEQFF

j_call: TRBJ1-2
v_call: TRBV2
clone_size: .
d_call: .
cdr3_nt: TGTGCCAGCAAGGAGTTAGTCTATGGCTACACCTTC
cdr3_aa: CASKELVYGYTF